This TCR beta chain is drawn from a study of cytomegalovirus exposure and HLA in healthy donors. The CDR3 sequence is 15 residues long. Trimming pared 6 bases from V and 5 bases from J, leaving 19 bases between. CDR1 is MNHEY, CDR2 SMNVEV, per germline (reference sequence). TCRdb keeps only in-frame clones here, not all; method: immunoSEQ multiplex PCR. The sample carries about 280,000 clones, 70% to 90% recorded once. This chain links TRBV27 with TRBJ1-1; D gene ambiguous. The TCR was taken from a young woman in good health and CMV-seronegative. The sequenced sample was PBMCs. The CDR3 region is CASSKPGIPSTEAFF. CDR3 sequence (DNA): TGTGCCAGCAGCAAACCCGGGATCCCGAGTACTGAAGCTTTCTTT.